Detailed here is one TCR beta chain. The junction departs from germline at one end; a sequencing error may be responsible. The study profiled TCR beta VDJ and CDR3 using genomic DNA as template. Using its own MiXCR run on the reads, TCRdb lists one record per CDR3 protein. The sample consists of about 200,000 distinct CDR3 sequences, 65% of them appearing once. The CDR3 consists of 15 residues. Per germline, CDR1 SEHNR and CDR2 FQNEAQ (reference sequence). Sequencing involved patients with CD8+CD57+ cell expansion previously shown by flow cytometry. Patients had received no therapy at the time of blood sampling. This sample is drawn from a study of CD8+CD57+ T cells in acquired aplastic anemia. Study in general: Mean yield of DNA from sorted CD4+ and CD8+ cells was roughly 3.2 ug.

The sequence was obtained from a human donor with aplastic anemia. J is TRBJ2-7 and V is TRBV7-9, with 9 bases identical to TRBD1. Sequences were obtained from sorted CD4+, CD8+, or CD8+CD57+ T cells (not recorded which) from PBMCs. CDR3 region: CASSFRRDRDYEQHF. The CDR3 region has the DNA TGTGCCAGCAGCTTCCGACGGGACAGGGACTACGAGCAGCACTTC.